Below, 32 T cell receptor beta chains from the same sample are listed, as sequenced in a study of a mutant IDH1 vaccine in newly diagnosed glioma. Their antigen targets remain unknown. Time point given: week 23, last vaccination. Alongside topical imiquimod, each dose of vaccine comprised 300 ug of mutant IDH1 20-mer peptide. TCRdb's copy holds only in-frame clones and misses some; the assay was immunoSEQ multiplex PCR. Here the sample spans approximately 79,000 clones, more than 70% being singletons. The starting material was PBMCs, obtained from a glioma patient whose treatment included an IDH1 peptide vaccine. These receptors were taken from a woman between 50 and 59 years old with glioma.

The chain has TRBV6-1 and TRBJ1-5, with D maybe TRBD1 (5 bases). V was clipped by 1 base and J by 2 bases, with 9 bases between them. CDR1 and CDR2 (germline): MNHNS, SASEGT. This CDR3 contains 15 residues. The CDR3 spells CASSEVGGGNQPQHF. CDR3 sequence (DNA): TGTGCCAGCAGTGAAGTGGGGGGAGGCAATCAGCCCCAGCATTTT.

The CDR3 protein is CASSSGRGGNTGELFF. In nucleotides, the CDR3 is TGTGCCAGCAGTTCAGGAAGGGGAGGAAACACCGGGGAGCTGTTTTTT. The V call is TRBV27, the J call TRBJ2-2, with D possibly TRBD2 on 6 matching bases. V was clipped by 4 bases and J by 2 bases, with 14 bases between them. The CDR3 has 16 residues. Germline V lookup: CDR1 MNHEY, CDR2 SMNVEV (reference sequence).

V and J are TRBV28 and TRBJ2-1; 7 bases align to TRBD1. The trim removed 6 bases at V and 3 bases at J, leaving 11 bases unmatched. Germline V gives CDR1 MDHEN, CDR2 SYDVKM. The CDR3 runs to 16 residues. The chain's CDR3 is CASRTDRESFYNEQFF. In nucleotides, the CDR3 is TGTGCCAGCAGAACCGACAGGGAGAGTTTCTACAATGAGCAGTTCTTC. The entire variable domain, with the rest obtained from reference TRBV28 and TRBJ2-1, is as follows: DVKVTQSSRYLVKRTGEKVFLECVQDMDHENMFWYRQDPGLGLRLIYFSYDVKMKEKGDIPEGYSVSREKKERFSLILESASTNQTSMYLCASRTDRESFYNEQFFGPGTRLTVL.

The chain has TRBV10-3 and TRBJ2-5, with TRBD1 identical over 9 bases. CDR1 and CDR2 from the germline V gene are ENHRY and SYGVKD. The CDR3 loop spans 14 amino acids. J gave up 7 bases and V 5 bases, and 8 bases lay outside the gene matches. As DNA, the CDR3 is TGTGCCATCAGTCCGGGACAGGGAGATGGGACCCAGTACTTC. It encodes CAISPGQGDGTQYF.

The genes are TRBV28 and TRBJ2-2, with D possibly being TRBD1 or TRBD2 (5 bases each). Germline V gives CDR1 MDHEN, CDR2 SYDVKM. Trimming took off 5 bases at V and 2 bases at J, with 12 bases between the two ends. This CDR3 is built from 15 residues. DNA of the CDR3: TGTGCCAGCAGTCTTCTTCGGGACAACACCGGGGAGCTGTTTTTT. Residues: CASSLLRDNTGELFF.

The chain employs TRBV4-1 and TRBJ2-6, with 9 bases fitting TRBD2. Germline V gene data show CDR1 as MGHRA and CDR2 as YSYEKL. CDR3 size: 19 residues. The junction had 8 bases not matched to a gene; V was cut back by 2 bases and J by 0 bases. The CDR3 sequence is CASSQIRGRARSGANVLTF. The CDR3 DNA is TGCGCCAGCAGCCAAATCCGCGGGAGGGCTCGCTCTGGGGCCAACGTCCTGACTTTC.

This clone has a handful of counts. The chain couples TRBV11-2 to TRBJ1-6; D ambiguous. Trimming stripped 5 bases from V and 9 bases from J, with 8 bases between. Germline V gives CDR1 SGHAT, CDR2 FQNNGV. CDR3 length equals 12 residues. The CDR3 nucleotides are TGTGCCAGCAGCCTCGGAGGTTCACCCCTCCACTTT. This translates into CASSLGGSPLHF.

This rearrangement joins TRBV9 to TRBJ2-1; 7 positions match TRBD2. The CDR3 contains 15 residues. CDR1 is SGDLS, CDR2 YYNGEE, per germline. Trimming took 1 base from V and 2 from J; bases not matched to a gene: 3. DNA for the CDR3: TGTGCCAGCAGCGTAACTAGCGCCCCCTACAATGAGCAGTTCTTC. Translating it yields CASSVTSAPYNEQFF.

This clone was seen a handful of times. V and J are TRBV7-9 and TRBJ1-4; D uncertain. The V gene lost 5 bases and the J gene lost 7 bases, with 11 bases spanning the gap. Germline V gives CDR1 SEHNR, CDR2 FQNEAQ (reference sequence). This CDR3 spans 13 amino acids. CDR3 amino acids: CASSGGPTEKLFF. The DNA for the CDR3 is TGTGCCAGCAGCGGCGGCCCGACTGAAAAACTGTTTTTT.

This sequence joins TRBV30 and TRBJ1-1; D uncertain. The CDR3 extends over 13 amino acids. The germline V gene encodes CDR1 GTSNPN and CDR2 SVGIG (reference sequence). V lost 2 bases and J 0 bases, leaving 7 bases between the germline ends. The CDR3 sequence: CAWSLRVNTEAFF. The CDR3 nucleotides are TGTGCCTGGAGTTTACGAGTGAACACTGAAGCTTTCTTT. Variable domain in full (rest from reference TRBV30 and TRBJ1-1): SQTIHQWPATLVQPVGSPLSLECTVEGTSNPNLYWYRQAAGRGLQLLFYSVGIGQISSEVPQNLSASRPQDRQFILSSKKLLLSDSGFYLCAWSLRVNTEAFFGQGTRLTVV.

The chain employs TRBV5-6 and TRBJ2-7; D possibly corresponds to TRBD2 (6 bases). The V gene's germline CDR1 is SGHDT and CDR2 YYEEEE. V gave up 1 base and J gave up 2 bases, with 13 bases separating them. The CDR3 loop spans 15 amino acids. CDR3 in DNA: TGTGCCAGCAGCTTGTTGGGACTTCTTGCCTACGAGCAGTACTTC. This gives the protein CASSLLGLLAYEQYF.

This chain connects TRBV28 to TRBJ1-3; TRBD1 might be the D (6 bases). Germline V gives CDR1 MDHEN, CDR2 SYDVKM. The V and J ends lost 10 bases and 2 bases respectively, with 15 bases between them. CDR3 length: 14 amino acids. DNA for the CDR3: TGTGCCACTTCCACTGACAGGCCTGGAAACACCATATATTTT. Translation: CATSTDRPGNTIYF.

The chain has TRBV29-1 and TRBJ1-2; 7 bases align to TRBD1. CDR3 length equals 15 residues. Germline V lookup: CDR1 SQVTM, CDR2 ANQGSEA. J gave up 2 bases and V 4 bases, and 10 bases lay outside the gene matches. The CDR3: CSVVEGATRNYGYTF. The CDR3 DNA is TGCAGCGTTGTTGAGGGGGCGACGAGAAACTATGGCTACACCTTC.

This rearrangement joins TRBV5-3 to TRBJ1-3; D unresolved. TRBV5-3 is an open reading frame whose function is uncertain. The CDR3 extends over 16 amino acids. Trimming shortened V by 4 bases and J by 1 base, and 15 bases separated the two germline ends. The CDR3 is CARSPQFVGSGNTIYF. The CDR3 coding sequence is TGTGCCAGAAGCCCGCAGTTCGTCGGGTCTGGAAACACCATATATTTT.

V is TRBV5-4 and J is TRBJ1-2; D perhaps matches TRBD1 (5 bases). The V and J ends lost 5 bases and 2 bases respectively, with 13 bases between them. Germline V lookup: CDR1 SGHNT, CDR2 YYREEE (reference sequence). CDR3 length: 14 residues. DNA for the CDR3: TGTGCCAGCAGTTGGGACGGATCGAACTATGGCTACACCTTC. Residues: CASSWDGSNYGYTF.

The chain uses TRBV28 and TRBJ2-7; the match to TRBD2 covers 13 bases. With V trimmed by 6 bases and J by 7 bases, 12 bases remained unmatched. The CDR3 loop spans 16 amino acids. Germline V CDR1 and CDR2: MDHEN, SYDVKM. CDR3 DNA: TGTGCCAGCAGCTTTAGTCCGGGACTAGCGGGAACTGAGCAGTACTTC. Encoded protein: CASSFSPGLAGTEQYF.

V and J are TRBV5-1 and TRBJ2-1, with 9 bases matching TRBD2. The trim removed 4 bases at V and 1 base at J, leaving 3 bases unmatched. Germline V gene lookup returns CDR1 SGHRS and CDR2 YFSETQ. The CDR3 spans 15 residues. The CDR3, as DNA: TGCGCCAGCAGCCCGACTAGCGGTTCCTACAATGAGCAGTTCTTC. Its protein product is CASSPTSGSYNEQFF.

The chain couples TRBV7-2 to TRBJ2-7; TRBD2 is a possible D gene (5 bases). Germline V CDR1 and CDR2: SGHTA, FQGNSA. Trimming stripped 0 bases from V and 0 bases from J, with 9 bases between. This CDR3 is built from 15 residues. CDR3 loop: CASSLAGVFSYEQYF. The CDR3 coding sequence is TGTGCCAGCAGCTTAGCGGGAGTGTTCTCCTACGAGCAGTACTTC.

V and J are TRBV7-3 and TRBJ1-1, with D tentatively TRBD1 (6 bases). Germline CDR1 is SGHTA and CDR2 is FQGTGA. Trimming shortened V by 0 bases and J by 8 bases, and 10 bases separated the two germline ends. CDR3 size: 13 residues. The CDR3 region has the DNA TGTGCCAGCAGCTTAACAAGGGGGAGGGAAGCTTTCTTT. It specifies CASSLTRGREAFF.

This sequence joins TRBV6-6 and TRBJ1-1; 7 nucleotides align to TRBD1. Germline V gene sequence: CDR1 MNHNY, CDR2 SVGAGI (reference sequence). The CDR3 has 13 residues. After removal of 6 bases from V and 5 bases from J, the junction contained 6 bases not matched to a gene. The CDR3: CASRQTGNTEAFF. CDR3 DNA sequence: TGTGCCAGCAGGCAGACAGGGAATACTGAAGCTTTCTTT.

V and J are TRBV28 and TRBJ1-6, with 9 bases matching TRBD1. In germline, CDR1 is MDHEN, CDR2 SYDVKM. This CDR3 region has 16 residues. The V segment lost 2 bases and the J segment 4 bases; nucleotides outside the gene matches: 3. This chain's CDR3 is CASSLLGTGYNSPLHF. CDR3 DNA: TGTGCCAGCAGTTTACTAGGGACAGGGTATAATTCACCCCTCCACTTT.

The chain joins TRBV19 to TRBJ2-1; 7 positions match TRBD2. The V segment lost 3 bases and the J segment 6 bases; nucleotides outside the gene matches: 11. The CDR3 extends over 16 amino acids. Germline V CDR1 and CDR2: LNHDA, SQIVND (reference sequence). This chain's CDR3 is CASSIGILAVSNEQFF. The CDR3 DNA is TGTGCCAGTAGTATCGGTATTCTAGCGGTCAGCAATGAGCAGTTCTTC.

This chain connects TRBV28 to TRBJ1-5, with TRBD1 as a possible D gene (5 bases). The CDR3 totals 18 residues. Between the trimmed V and J ends, which lost 6 bases and 9 bases, there was a span of 30 bases. The germline CDR1 and CDR2 sequences are MDHEN and SYDVKM. The CDR3 spells CASRFNWLRGKLDRPQHF. DNA of the CDR3: TGTGCCAGCAGATTTAATTGGCTTCGGGGGAAACTGGATCGGCCCCAGCATTTT.

The genes are TRBV4-2 and TRBJ2-4, with D uncertain. Germline CDR1 LGHNA, CDR2 YNFKEQ. CDR3 length equals 17 residues. V was cut by 0 bases and J by 0 bases, with 12 bases left in between. CDR3 DNA sequence: TGTGCCAGCAGCCAAGAACCGACTTCTCTAGCCAAAAACATTCAGTACTTC. Encoded protein: CASSQEPTSLAKNIQYF.

CDR3 sequence (DNA): TGTGCCAGCAGCTTCCGGGACGGAGATCAGCCCCAGCATTTT. This encodes CASSFRDGDQPQHF. The chain employs TRBV5-6 and TRBJ1-5; weak D call: TRBD1 (5 bases). Per germline, CDR1 SGHDT and CDR2 YYEEEE. The CDR3 is 14 residues long. Trimming removed 2 bases at V and 5 bases at J, with 11 bases between. Combining the CDR3 with reference TRBV5-6 and TRBJ1-5 gives the whole variable domain DAGVTQSPTHLIKTRGQQVTLRCSPKSGHDTVSWYQQALGQGPQFIFQYYEEEERQRGNFPDRFSGHQFPNYSSELNVNALLLGDSALYLCASSFRDGDQPQHFGDGTRLSIL.

The chain uses TRBV2 and TRBJ1-4; 9 nucleotides align to TRBD1. V trimming: 3 bases; J trimming: 8 bases; junction bases outside the gene matches: 10. The CDR3 has 16 amino acids. In germline, CDR1 is SNHLY, CDR2 FYNNEI. CDR3 nucleotides: TGTGCCAGCAGTGACCCTACAGGGGGCCTCGGAGAAAAACTGTTTTTT. Encoded protein: CASSDPTGGLGEKLFF.

The chain joins TRBV20-1 to TRBJ2-5; no clear D. The V end lost 6 bases, the J end lost 4 bases, and 9 bases lay between the germline ends. Germline CDR1 and CDR2: DFQATT and SNEGSKA (reference sequence). The CDR3 contains 11 residues. In DNA form, the CDR3 reads TGCAGTGCCGAGCCCCGAGAGACCCAGTACTTC. It is translated as CSAEPRETQYF.

The chain couples TRBV4-1 to TRBJ1-4, with TRBD1 matching over 7 bases. V shed 4 bases and J 5 bases; nucleotides not matched to a gene: 7. Per germline, CDR1 MGHRA and CDR2 YSYEKL. CDR3 length: 15 amino acids. The CDR3 DNA reads TGCGCCAGCAGCCCATCCTCGGGACAGAATGAAAAACTGTTTTTT. This translates into CASSPSSGQNEKLFF.

The genes are TRBV7-3 and TRBJ1-6, with D perhaps TRBD1 (6 bases). The CDR3 is 14 amino acids. V was cut by 1 base and J by 13 bases, with 14 bases left in between. CDR1 is SGHTA and CDR2 is FQGTGA in the germline V gene. CDR3 sequence reads: CASSLSGSQGPLHF. In nucleotides, the CDR3 is TGTGCCAGCAGCTTAAGCGGGAGTCAGGGGCCCCTCCACTTT.

This chain uses TRBV19 with TRBJ2-1; TRBD2 matches at 7 bases. Germline values: CDR1 LNHDA, CDR2 SQIVND (reference sequence). With 8 bases clipped from V and 9 bases from J, the junction kept 10 bases outside the gene matches. This CDR3 has 13 amino acids. CDR3 sequence: CASSTGGFGEQFF. The CDR3 nucleotides read TGTGCCAGTTCAACCGGGGGGTTTGGTGAGCAGTTCTTC. The whole variable domain, remainder taken from reference TRBV19 and TRBJ2-1, is DGGITQSPKYLFRKEGQNVTLSCEQNLNHDAMYWYRQDPGQGLRLIYYSQIVNDFQKGDIAEGYSVSREKKESFPLTVTSAQKNPTAFYLCASSTGGFGEQFFGPGTRLTVL.

The chain is built from TRBV5-1 and TRBJ1-2; possibly TRBD1 for D (5 bases). The germline CDR1 and CDR2 sequences are SGHRS and YFSETQ. The CDR3 covers 15 residues. V lost 3 bases and J 6 bases, leaving 18 bases between the germline ends. CDR3 in amino acids: CASSYRDRNGDGYTF. CDR3 nucleotide sequence: TGCGCCAGCAGCTACCGGGACCGCAACGGAGATGGCTACACCTTC.

The J gene is TRBJ2-1, the V gene TRBV28; no firm D call. Between the trimmed V and J ends, which lost 5 bases and 4 bases, there was a span of 3 bases. The CDR3 is 11 amino acids. Germline assignment: CDR1 MDHEN and CDR2 SYDVKM. The CDR3 sequence: CASSEYNEQFF. The CDR3, as DNA: TGTGCCAGCAGTGAGTACAATGAGCAGTTCTTC.